The rows below give T cell receptor beta chains drawn from one sample of a study of shared clonotypes between healthy human individuals. TCRdb's table, derived via immunoSEQ multiplex PCR, lists solely in-frame clones and lacks some. The repertoire holds over a million clones, with around 78% as singletons. The sequencing sample was made of memory CD4+ T cells from PBMCs. The receptor set was obtained from a man aged 18 to 29 in good health. Some clones in this sample may be carry-over from other donors' samples. Both conserved end residues are part of each CDR3. A D gene is named only where the DNA matches it firmly. Some rows have no size entry. The others give once, few or many, or a class for an expanded clone.

clone_size: .; v_call: TRBV7-2; j_call: TRBJ2-5; d_call: .; cdr3_aa: CASSLVGELRYF; cdr3_nt: TGTGCCAGCAGCTTAGTGGGGGAACTTCGGTACTTC
clone_size: once; v_call: TRBV5-1; j_call: TRBJ1-4; d_call: .; cdr3_aa: CASSLSTNEKLFF; cdr3_nt: TGCGCCAGCAGTTTAAGCACAAATGAAAAACTGTTTTTT
clone_size: .; v_call: TRBV7-6; j_call: TRBJ2-1; d_call: .; cdr3_aa: CASSHPLGEQFF; cdr3_nt: TGTGCCAGCAGCCACCCACTGGGAGAGCAGTTCTTC
clone_size: many; v_call: TRBV30; j_call: TRBJ1-2; d_call: .; cdr3_aa: CAWSQTHGYGYTF; cdr3_nt: TGTGCCTGGAGTCAAACGCATGGATATGGCTACACCTTC
clone_size: .; v_call: TRBV9; j_call: TRBJ2-5; d_call: TRBD1; cdr3_aa: CASSVVGQGVQETQYF; cdr3_nt: TGTGCCAGCAGCGTAGTGGGACAGGGGGTGCAAGAGACCCAGTACTTC
clone_size: few; v_call: TRBV11-2; j_call: TRBJ2-2; d_call: .; cdr3_aa: CASSLLTGNTGELFF; cdr3_nt: TGTGCCAGCAGCTTATTGACAGGGAACACCGGGGAGCTGTTTTTT
clone_size: .; v_call: TRBV29-1; j_call: TRBJ2-7; d_call: .; cdr3_aa: CSVTPDSSYEQYF; cdr3_nt: TGCAGCGTGACCCCCGACAGCTCCTACGAGCAGTACTTC
clone_size: few; v_call: TRBV19; j_call: TRBJ2-7; d_call: .; cdr3_aa: CASSIAVGREQYF; cdr3_nt: TGTGCCAGTAGTATAGCAGTCGGCAGGGAGCAGTACTTC
clone_size: .; v_call: TRBV28; j_call: TRBJ1-1; d_call: .; cdr3_aa: CASSSRQKNTEAFF; cdr3_nt: TGTGCCAGCAGTTCAAGACAGAAGAACACTGAAGCTTTCTTT
clone_size: .; v_call: TRBV5-1; j_call: TRBJ2-2; d_call: .; cdr3_aa: CASNPNTGELFF; cdr3_nt: TGCGCCAGCAACCCCAACACCGGGGAGCTGTTTTTT
clone_size: .; v_call: TRBV30; j_call: TRBJ2-2; d_call: .; cdr3_aa: CAERTQPGTGELFF; cdr3_nt: TGTGCTGAGCGGACCCAGCCTGGTACCGGGGAGCTGTTTTTT
clone_size: .; v_call: TRBV5-3; j_call: TRBJ1-2; d_call: .; cdr3_aa: CARSLNKPRRDCGYTF; cdr3_nt: TGTGCCAGAAGCTTGAATAAACCTCGAAGGGACTGCGGCTACACCTTC
clone_size: .; v_call: TRBV18; j_call: TRBJ1-4; d_call: .; cdr3_aa: CASSPQGPNEKLFF; cdr3_nt: TGTGCCAGCTCACCGCAGGGTCCTAATGAAAAACTGTTTTTT
clone_size: .; v_call: TRBV11-2; j_call: TRBJ2-1; d_call: TRBD1; cdr3_aa: CASSSGQVAYNEQFF; cdr3_nt: TGTGCCAGCAGCTCGGGACAGGTCGCCTACAATGAGCAGTTCTTC
clone_size: .; v_call: TRBV28; j_call: TRBJ2-1; d_call: TRBD2; cdr3_aa: CASMELAVYNEQFF; cdr3_nt: TGTGCCAGCATGGAACTAGCGGTCTACAATGAGCAGTTCTTC
clone_size: .; v_call: TRBV27; j_call: TRBJ1-1; d_call: .; cdr3_aa: CASRRGALGNTEAFF; cdr3_nt: TGTGCCTCCAGGCGAGGGGCTCTCGGGAACACTGAAGCTTTCTTT
clone_size: .; v_call: TRBV28; j_call: TRBJ1-3; d_call: .; cdr3_aa: CASRFTGFSSGNTIYF; cdr3_nt: TGTGCCAGCAGGTTTACAGGGTTTTCCTCTGGAAACACCATATATTTT
clone_size: .; v_call: TRBV10-3; j_call: TRBJ2-3; d_call: TRBD2; cdr3_aa: CAISEVLAGVTDTQYF; cdr3_nt: TGTGCCATCAGTGAGGTACTAGCGGGAGTTACAGATACGCAGTATTTT
clone_size: .; v_call: TRBV6-1; j_call: TRBJ2-1; d_call: TRBD2; cdr3_aa: CASSGRLAGSYNEQFF; cdr3_nt: TGTGCCAGCAGTGGGCGCCTAGCGGGCTCCTACAATGAGCAGTTCTTC
clone_size: few; v_call: TRBV7-8; j_call: TRBJ1-4; d_call: .; cdr3_aa: CASSPRGRLEKLFF; cdr3_nt: TGTGCCAGCAGCCCCCGGGGACGCCTTGAAAAACTGTTTTTT
clone_size: few; v_call: TRBV14; j_call: TRBJ1-3; d_call: .; cdr3_aa: CASSYGHSGNTIYF; cdr3_nt: TGTGCCAGCAGCTACGGTCACTCTGGAAACACCATATATTTT
clone_size: .; v_call: TRBV5-1; j_call: TRBJ2-1; d_call: TRBD2; cdr3_aa: CASSSLLAGNEQFF; cdr3_nt: TGCGCCAGCAGCTCTCTTCTAGCGGGCAATGAGCAGTTCTTC
clone_size: .; v_call: TRBV2; j_call: TRBJ2-1; d_call: .; cdr3_aa: CASGTSSVAYNEQFF; cdr3_nt: TGTGCCAGCGGCACTTCCTCCGTGGCCTACAATGAGCAGTTCTTC
clone_size: .; v_call: TRBV6-1; j_call: TRBJ2-1; d_call: TRBD1; cdr3_aa: CASSGQGSYNEQFF; cdr3_nt: TGTGCCAGCAGTGGACAGGGCTCCTACAATGAGCAGTTCTTC
clone_size: .; v_call: TRBV28; j_call: TRBJ2-3; d_call: TRBD2; cdr3_aa: CASSLFAGGSPLTSTDTQYF; cdr3_nt: TGTGCCAGCAGTTTATTTGCGGGAGGGTCCCCCCTTACAAGCACAGATACGCAGTATTTT
clone_size: .; v_call: TRBV2; j_call: TRBJ2-5; d_call: .; cdr3_aa: CASSEFRETQYF; cdr3_nt: TGTGCCAGCAGTGAGTTCCGGGAGACCCAGTACTTC
clone_size: .; v_call: TRBV9; j_call: TRBJ1-1; d_call: .; cdr3_aa: CASSVFPPAQGTEAFF; cdr3_nt: TGTGCCAGCAGCGTATTCCCCCCGGCTCAAGGAACTGAAGCTTTCTTT
clone_size: .; v_call: TRBV30; j_call: TRBJ1-4; d_call: .; cdr3_aa: CAWTSPGINEKLFF; cdr3_nt: TGTGCCTGGACGTCCCCAGGGATTAATGAAAAACTGTTTTTT